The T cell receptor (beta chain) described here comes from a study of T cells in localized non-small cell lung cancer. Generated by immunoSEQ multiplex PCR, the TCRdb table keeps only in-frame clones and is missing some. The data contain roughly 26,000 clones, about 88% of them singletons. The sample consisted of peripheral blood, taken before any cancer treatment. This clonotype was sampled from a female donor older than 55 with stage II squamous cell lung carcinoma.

DNA of the CDR3: TGCGCCAGCAGCAAACAATTTGGCGGGACAGGGACGAACACTGAAGCTTTCTTT. This sequence encodes CASSKQFGGTGTNTEAFF. The rearrangement joins TRBV5-1 to TRBJ1-1; TRBD1 matches 9 bases. V gave up 4 bases and J gave up 1 base; unmatched junction bases: 14. The CDR3 is 18 amino acids. Germline assignment: CDR1 SGHRS and CDR2 YFSETQ. Based on the CDR3 plus reference TRBV5-1 and TRBJ1-1, the full variable domain is KAGVTQTPRYLIKTRGQQVTLSCSPISGHRSVSWYQQTPGQGLQFLFEYFSETQRNKGNFPGRFSGRQFSNSRSEMNVSTLELGDSALYLCASSKQFGGTGTNTEAFFGQGTRLTVV.